A selection of T cell receptor beta chains follows, all from one sample in a study of T cell responses to AZD1222 COVID-19 vaccine. Generated by immunoSEQ multiplex PCR, the TCRdb table keeps only in-frame clones and is missing some. The sample contains 150,000 to 200,000 clones, more than 90% of which appear only once. The sequencing used peripheral blood, collected on day 0 of AZD1222 vaccination. These receptor sequences come from an adult in good health. Each CDR3 is given with its conserved first and last residue. Fields, in order: D gene, J gene, V gene, clone size, CDR3 DNA, CDR3 protein. D genes are given only for firm matches. Clone size is given for some rows only: seen once, a few or many times, or a class if the clone is expanded.

d_gene: TRBD1; j_gene: TRBJ1-2; v_gene: TRBV19; abundance: -; CDR3nt: TGTGCCAGCACTACGGGGCAGGGGGGCTATGGCTACACCTTC; CDR3aa: CASTTGQGGYGYTF
d_gene: -; j_gene: TRBJ2-7; v_gene: TRBV6-9; abundance: -; CDR3nt: TGTGCCAGCAGTTGCCTTAACGAGCAGTACTTC; CDR3aa: CASSCLNEQYF
d_gene: TRBD1; j_gene: TRBJ1-3; v_gene: TRBV29-1; abundance: -; CDR3nt: TGCAGCGTTGGTGGGCGCACAGGGGACTCCTCTGGAAACACCATATATTTT; CDR3aa: CSVGGRTGDSSGNTIYF
d_gene: -; j_gene: TRBJ1-1; v_gene: TRBV12-5; abundance: -; CDR3nt: TGTGCTAGTGGTTTGTCGAGGGAAGCTTTCTTT; CDR3aa: CASGLSREAFF
d_gene: TRBD2; j_gene: TRBJ2-1; v_gene: TRBV2; abundance: -; CDR3nt: TGTGCCAGCAGTGCCCCAGGACTAGCCTACAATGAGCAGTTCTTC; CDR3aa: CASSAPGLAYNEQFF
d_gene: -; j_gene: TRBJ2-7; v_gene: TRBV7-9; abundance: -; CDR3nt: TGTGCCAGCAGCTCGGACTCCTCCTCCTACGAGCAGTACTTC; CDR3aa: CASSSDSSSYEQYF
d_gene: TRBD2; j_gene: TRBJ2-1; v_gene: TRBV6-4; abundance: once; CDR3nt: TGTGCCAGCAGCCTCCTGAGTAGCGGGAGTCGCAATGAGCAGTTCTTC; CDR3aa: CASSLLSSGSRNEQFF
d_gene: TRBD1; j_gene: TRBJ2-7; v_gene: TRBV2; abundance: -; CDR3nt: TGTGCCAGCAGTGCCCGCCGACAGGGTTGGGACGAGCAGTACTTC; CDR3aa: CASSARRQGWDEQYF
d_gene: -; j_gene: TRBJ1-5; v_gene: TRBV7-8; abundance: -; CDR3nt: TGTGCCAGCAGCCTCCCAGGGCTTAGCAATCAGCCCCAGCATTTT; CDR3aa: CASSLPGLSNQPQHF
d_gene: TRBD2; j_gene: TRBJ2-7; v_gene: TRBV6-5; abundance: once; CDR3nt: TGTGCCAGCAGGTTGACTAGCGGGAGCCACGAGCAGTACTTC; CDR3aa: CASRLTSGSHEQYF
d_gene: -; j_gene: TRBJ2-7; v_gene: TRBV12-3/TRBV12-4; abundance: -; CDR3nt: TGTGCCAGCAGTCACAGCGACTCCTACGAGCAGTACTTC; CDR3aa: CASSHSDSYEQYF
d_gene: -; j_gene: TRBJ1-1; v_gene: TRBV12-3/TRBV12-4; abundance: -; CDR3nt: TGTGCCAGCAGTCCCGCTCTCACCACTGAAGCTTTCTTT; CDR3aa: CASSPALTTEAFF
d_gene: TRBD2; j_gene: TRBJ2-4; v_gene: TRBV6-1; abundance: -; CDR3nt: TGTGCCAGCAGTGAAGGGAAGAGTAGCGGGAGAGGCAACATTCAGTACTTC; CDR3aa: CASSEGKSSGRGNIQYF
d_gene: -; j_gene: TRBJ1-2; v_gene: TRBV6-5; abundance: -; CDR3nt: TGTGCCAGCAGTTACGGGGGGGGTTCAGGGATCGGTGGCTACACCTTC; CDR3aa: CASSYGGGSGIGGYTF
d_gene: TRBD2; j_gene: TRBJ2-3; v_gene: TRBV25-1; abundance: -; CDR3nt: TGTGCCAGCAGTGAATTTGCGGGAGGGCCAGATACGCAGTATTTT; CDR3aa: CASSEFAGGPDTQYF
d_gene: -; j_gene: TRBJ1-1; v_gene: TRBV4-1; abundance: -; CDR3nt: TGCGCCAGCCGCCGAATACCTGGGGGCGTTGGGGCTTTCTTT; CDR3aa: CASRRIPGGVGAFF
d_gene: TRBD1; j_gene: TRBJ1-2; v_gene: TRBV5-1; abundance: -; CDR3nt: TGCGCCAGCAGCTCGCGGGGGGACAGTGGGGCGTTCGGTTATGGCTACACCTTC; CDR3aa: CASSSRGDSGAFGYGYTF
d_gene: -; j_gene: TRBJ2-7; v_gene: TRBV4-1; abundance: -; CDR3nt: TGCGCCAGCAGCCAAGGCCTCTTTTCCGAGCAGTACTTC; CDR3aa: CASSQGLFSEQYF
d_gene: -; j_gene: TRBJ1-3; v_gene: TRBV5-1; abundance: -; CDR3nt: TGCGCCAGCAGCCAACAGGGACACCTCTCTGGAAACACCATATATTTT; CDR3aa: CASSQQGHLSGNTIYF
d_gene: TRBD2; j_gene: TRBJ2-1; v_gene: TRBV5-1; abundance: -; CDR3nt: TGCGCCAGCAGCTCTGAAACTAGCGGGGGGCTTGAGCAGTTCTTC; CDR3aa: CASSSETSGGLEQFF
d_gene: -; j_gene: TRBJ2-7; v_gene: TRBV10-3; abundance: -; CDR3nt: TGTGCCATCAGTGGGGATGGCCCCCGGGGTGAGCAGTACTTC; CDR3aa: CAISGDGPRGEQYF
d_gene: -; j_gene: TRBJ2-7; v_gene: TRBV14; abundance: -; CDR3nt: TGTGCCAGCAGCCAAGTTGGTCTGACTAACCGGGAGCAGTACTTC; CDR3aa: CASSQVGLTNREQYF
d_gene: TRBD2; j_gene: TRBJ2-1; v_gene: TRBV15; abundance: -; CDR3nt: TGTGCCACCAGCGACAGTAGCGGGAGCCACAATGAGCAGTTCTTC; CDR3aa: CATSDSSGSHNEQFF
d_gene: -; j_gene: TRBJ1-2; v_gene: TRBV21-1; abundance: -; CDR3nt: TGTGCCAGCAGCAAAGACGGAACCGTACTACAGGGAGCTAACTATGGCTACACCTTC; CDR3aa: CASSKDGTVLQGANYGYTF
d_gene: -; j_gene: TRBJ1-1; v_gene: TRBV18; abundance: -; CDR3nt: TGTGCCAGCTCACTGAAGGGGATGAACACTGAAGCTTTCTTT; CDR3aa: CASSLKGMNTEAFF
d_gene: -; j_gene: TRBJ2-7; v_gene: TRBV12-3/TRBV12-4; abundance: -; CDR3nt: TGTGCCAGCAGTAGGGACAACTACGAGCAGTACTTC; CDR3aa: CASSRDNYEQYF